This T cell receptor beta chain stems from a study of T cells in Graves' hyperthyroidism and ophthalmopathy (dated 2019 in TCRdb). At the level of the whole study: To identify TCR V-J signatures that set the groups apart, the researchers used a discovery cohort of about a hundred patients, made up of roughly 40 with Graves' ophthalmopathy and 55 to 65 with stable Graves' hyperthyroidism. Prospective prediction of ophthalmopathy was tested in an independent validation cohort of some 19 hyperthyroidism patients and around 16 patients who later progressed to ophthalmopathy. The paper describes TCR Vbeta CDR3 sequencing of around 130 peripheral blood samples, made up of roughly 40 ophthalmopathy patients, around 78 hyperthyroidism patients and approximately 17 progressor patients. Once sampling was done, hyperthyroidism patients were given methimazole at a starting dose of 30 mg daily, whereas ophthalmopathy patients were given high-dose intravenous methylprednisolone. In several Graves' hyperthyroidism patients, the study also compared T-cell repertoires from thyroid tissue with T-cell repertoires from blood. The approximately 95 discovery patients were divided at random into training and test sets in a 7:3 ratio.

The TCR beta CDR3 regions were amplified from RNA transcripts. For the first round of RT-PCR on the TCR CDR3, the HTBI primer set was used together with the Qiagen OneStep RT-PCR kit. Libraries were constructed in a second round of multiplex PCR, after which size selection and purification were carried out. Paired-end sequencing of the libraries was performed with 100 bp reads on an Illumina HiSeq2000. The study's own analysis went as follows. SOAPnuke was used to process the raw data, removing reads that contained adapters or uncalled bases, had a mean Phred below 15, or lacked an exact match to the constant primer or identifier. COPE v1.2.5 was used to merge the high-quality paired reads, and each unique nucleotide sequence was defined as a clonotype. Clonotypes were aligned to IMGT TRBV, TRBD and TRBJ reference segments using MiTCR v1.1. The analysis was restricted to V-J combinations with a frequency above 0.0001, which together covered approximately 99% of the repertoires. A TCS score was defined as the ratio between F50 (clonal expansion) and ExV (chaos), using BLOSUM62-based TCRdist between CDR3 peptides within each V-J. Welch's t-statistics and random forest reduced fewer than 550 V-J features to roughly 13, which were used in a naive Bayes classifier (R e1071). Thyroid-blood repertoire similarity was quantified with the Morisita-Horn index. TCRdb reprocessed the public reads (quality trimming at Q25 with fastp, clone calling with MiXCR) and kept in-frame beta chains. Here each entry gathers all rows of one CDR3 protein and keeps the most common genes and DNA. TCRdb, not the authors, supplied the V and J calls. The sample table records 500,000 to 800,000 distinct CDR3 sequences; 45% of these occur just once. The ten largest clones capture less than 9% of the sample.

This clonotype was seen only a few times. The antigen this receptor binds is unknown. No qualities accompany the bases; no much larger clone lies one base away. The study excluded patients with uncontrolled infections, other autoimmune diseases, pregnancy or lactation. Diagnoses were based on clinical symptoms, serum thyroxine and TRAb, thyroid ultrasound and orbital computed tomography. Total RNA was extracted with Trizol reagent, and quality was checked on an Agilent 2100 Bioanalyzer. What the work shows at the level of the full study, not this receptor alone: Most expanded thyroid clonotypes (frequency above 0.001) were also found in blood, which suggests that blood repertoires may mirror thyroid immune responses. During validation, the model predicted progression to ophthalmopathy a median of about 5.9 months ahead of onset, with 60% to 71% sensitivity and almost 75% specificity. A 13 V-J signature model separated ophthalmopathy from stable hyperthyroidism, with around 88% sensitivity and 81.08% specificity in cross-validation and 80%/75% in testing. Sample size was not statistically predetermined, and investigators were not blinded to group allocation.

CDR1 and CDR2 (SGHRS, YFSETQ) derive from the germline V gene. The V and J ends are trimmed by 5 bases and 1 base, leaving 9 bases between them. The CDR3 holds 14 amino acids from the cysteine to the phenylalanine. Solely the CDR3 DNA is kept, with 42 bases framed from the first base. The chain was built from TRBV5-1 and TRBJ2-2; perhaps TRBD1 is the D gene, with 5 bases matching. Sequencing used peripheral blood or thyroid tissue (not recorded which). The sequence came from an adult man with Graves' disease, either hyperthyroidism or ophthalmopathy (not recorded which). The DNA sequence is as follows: TGCGCCAGCAGGGTGGGGCTGAACACCGGGGAGCTGTTTTTT. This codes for CASRVGLNTGELFF.